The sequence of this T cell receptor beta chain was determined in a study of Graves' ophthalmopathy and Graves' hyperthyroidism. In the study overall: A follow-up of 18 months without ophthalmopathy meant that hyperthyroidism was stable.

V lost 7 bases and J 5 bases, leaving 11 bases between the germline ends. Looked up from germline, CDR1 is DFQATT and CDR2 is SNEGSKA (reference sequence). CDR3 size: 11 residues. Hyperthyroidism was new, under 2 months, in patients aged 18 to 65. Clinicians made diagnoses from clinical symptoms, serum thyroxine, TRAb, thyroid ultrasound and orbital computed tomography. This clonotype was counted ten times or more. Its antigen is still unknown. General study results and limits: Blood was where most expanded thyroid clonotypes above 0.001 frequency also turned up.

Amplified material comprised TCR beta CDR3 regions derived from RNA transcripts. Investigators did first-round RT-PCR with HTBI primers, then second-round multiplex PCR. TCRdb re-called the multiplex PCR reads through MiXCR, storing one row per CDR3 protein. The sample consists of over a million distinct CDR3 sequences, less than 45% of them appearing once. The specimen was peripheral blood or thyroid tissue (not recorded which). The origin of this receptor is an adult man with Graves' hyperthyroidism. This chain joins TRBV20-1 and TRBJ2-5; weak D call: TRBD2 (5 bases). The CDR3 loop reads CSGMRAETQYF. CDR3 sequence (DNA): TGCAGTGGAATGCGGGCGGAGACCCAGTACTTC.